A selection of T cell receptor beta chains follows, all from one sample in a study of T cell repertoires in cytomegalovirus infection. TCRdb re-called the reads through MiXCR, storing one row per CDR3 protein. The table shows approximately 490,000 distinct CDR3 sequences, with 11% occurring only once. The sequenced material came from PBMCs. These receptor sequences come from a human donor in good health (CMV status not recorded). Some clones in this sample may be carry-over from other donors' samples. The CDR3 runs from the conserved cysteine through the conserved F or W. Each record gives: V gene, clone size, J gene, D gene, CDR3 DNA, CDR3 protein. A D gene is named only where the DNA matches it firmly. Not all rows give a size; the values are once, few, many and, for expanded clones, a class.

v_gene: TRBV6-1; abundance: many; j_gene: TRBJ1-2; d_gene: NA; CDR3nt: TGTGCCAGCAGCCGACAGGACTATGGCTACACCTTC; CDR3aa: CASSRQDYGYTF
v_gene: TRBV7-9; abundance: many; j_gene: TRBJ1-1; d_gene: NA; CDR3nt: TGTGCCAGCAGCTTACGGACCCTGAGGTCCATGAACACTGAAGCTTTCTTT; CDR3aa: CASSLRTLRSMNTEAFF
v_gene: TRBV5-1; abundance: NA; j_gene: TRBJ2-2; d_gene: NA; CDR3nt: TGCGCCAGCAGCTCCCGACTAGGGGCCGGGGAGCTGTTTTTT; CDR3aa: CASSSRLGAGELFF
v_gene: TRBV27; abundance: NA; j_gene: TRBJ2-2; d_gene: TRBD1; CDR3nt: TGTGCCAGCAGTTTACAAGAACCCCGGGACAGGTTCATCGGGGAGCTGTTTTTT; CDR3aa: CASSLQEPRDRFIGELFF
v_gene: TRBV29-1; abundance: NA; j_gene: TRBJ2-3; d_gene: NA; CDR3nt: TGCAGCGTTGAACGGGGGCCGGATACGCAGTATTTT; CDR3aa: CSVERGPDTQYF
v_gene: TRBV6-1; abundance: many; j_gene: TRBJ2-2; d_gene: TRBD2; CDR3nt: TGTGCCAGCACGGCTAGCGGGGGGGTAACCGGGGAGCTGTTTTTT; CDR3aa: CASTASGGVTGELFF
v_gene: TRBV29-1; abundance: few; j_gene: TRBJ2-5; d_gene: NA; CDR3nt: TGCAGCCCTTTGGGGGTAGAAGAGACCCAGTACTTC; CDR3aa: CSPLGVEETQYF
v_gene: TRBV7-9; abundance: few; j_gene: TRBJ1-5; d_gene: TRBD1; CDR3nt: TGTGCCAGCAGCCAAATAAAACCCGGGACAGGGAAGGCTATTGGCAATCAGCCCCAGCATTTT; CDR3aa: CASSQIKPGTGKAIGNQPQHF
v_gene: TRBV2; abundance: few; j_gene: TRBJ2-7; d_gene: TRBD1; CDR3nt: TGTGCCAGCAGATACCAGGGGGCATCTAGTCTCGAGCAGTACTTC; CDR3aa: CASRYQGASSLEQYF
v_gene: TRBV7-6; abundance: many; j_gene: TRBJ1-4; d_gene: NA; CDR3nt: TGTGCCAGCAGCACGTTAGGACAGCTGGATCTCGGAGAACTGTTTTTT; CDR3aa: CASSTLGQLDLGELFF
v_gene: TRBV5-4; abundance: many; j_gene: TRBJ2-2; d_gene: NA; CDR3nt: TGTGCCAGCAGTTTGTGGACTGGGGGCCTGGGTACCGGGGAGCTGTTTTTT; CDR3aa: CASSLWTGGLGTGELFF
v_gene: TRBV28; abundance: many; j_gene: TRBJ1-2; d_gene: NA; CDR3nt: TGTGCCAGCACGGATGGGGATAGGGGCTACACCTTC; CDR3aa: CASTDGDRGYTF
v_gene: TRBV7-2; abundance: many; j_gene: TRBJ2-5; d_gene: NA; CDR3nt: TGTGCCAGCAGCTTAGACGGGACGGAGGGACAAGAGACCCAGTACTTC; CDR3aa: CASSLDGTEGQETQYF
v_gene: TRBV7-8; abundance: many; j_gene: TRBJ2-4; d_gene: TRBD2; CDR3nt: TGTGCCAGCAGCTTAGGGCCAGTTCGGACTAGCCCGGACATTCAGTACTTC; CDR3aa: CASSLGPVRTSPDIQYF
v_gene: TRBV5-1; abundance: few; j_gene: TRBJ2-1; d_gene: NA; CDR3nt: TGCGCCAGCCAGGGACTGTCCTCCTACAATGAGCAGTTCTTC; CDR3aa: CASQGLSSYNEQFF
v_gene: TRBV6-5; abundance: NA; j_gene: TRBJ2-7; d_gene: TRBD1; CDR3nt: TGTGCCAGCAGTTACCGTCGGACAGGGGGTAGCGAGCAGTACTTC; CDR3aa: CASSYRRTGGSEQYF
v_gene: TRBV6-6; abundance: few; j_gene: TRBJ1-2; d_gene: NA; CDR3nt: TGTGCCAGCACTGGCGGAAACTATGGCTACACCTTC; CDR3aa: CASTGGNYGYTF
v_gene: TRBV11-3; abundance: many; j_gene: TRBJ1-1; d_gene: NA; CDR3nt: TGTGCCAGCAGCTCCCCCCGACACCCACCAGCTTTCTTT; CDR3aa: CASSSPRHPPAFF
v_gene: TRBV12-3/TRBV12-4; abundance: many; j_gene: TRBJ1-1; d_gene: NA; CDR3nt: TGTGCCAGCACAATAGGGCGAGGCAACACTGAAGCTTTCTTT; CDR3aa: CASTIGRGNTEAFF
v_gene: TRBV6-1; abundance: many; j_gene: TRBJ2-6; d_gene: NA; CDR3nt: TGTGCCAGCAGTGCAGGACCTACCTCTGGGGCCAACGTCCTGACTTTC; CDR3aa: CASSAGPTSGANVLTF
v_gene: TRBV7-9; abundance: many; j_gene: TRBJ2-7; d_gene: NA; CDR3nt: TGTGCCAGCAGCCAACAGAGCTTCGAGCAGTACTTC; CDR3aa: CASSQQSFEQYF
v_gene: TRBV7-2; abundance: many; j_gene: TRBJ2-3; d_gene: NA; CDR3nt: TGTGCCAGCAGCCCCGAGACAATCGCAGATACGCAGTATTTT; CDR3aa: CASSPETIADTQYF
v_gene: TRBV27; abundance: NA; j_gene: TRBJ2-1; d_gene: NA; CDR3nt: TGTGCCAGCAGTTTACGGACTAACGTGTGGGGGGACCACAATGAGCAGTTCTTC; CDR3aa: CASSLRTNVWGDHNEQFF
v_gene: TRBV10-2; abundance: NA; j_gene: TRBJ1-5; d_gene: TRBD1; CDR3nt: TGCGCCAGCAACCGGGACAGGGACCAGCCCCAGCATTTT; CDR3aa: CASNRDRDQPQHF
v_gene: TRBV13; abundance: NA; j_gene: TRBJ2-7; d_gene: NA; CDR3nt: TGTGCCAGCAGCTTAGCGAAGCGGTTCTCCTACGAGCAGTACTTC; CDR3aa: CASSLAKRFSYEQYF
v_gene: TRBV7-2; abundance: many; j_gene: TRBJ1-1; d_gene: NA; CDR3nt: TGTGCCAGCAGCCCTCGTAGGAGCACTGAAGCTTTCTTT; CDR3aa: CASSPRRSTEAFF
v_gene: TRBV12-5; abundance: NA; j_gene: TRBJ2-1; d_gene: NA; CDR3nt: TGTGCTAGTGGTTTGGGGAGCCGGAGGGAGCAGTTCTTC; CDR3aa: CASGLGSRREQFF
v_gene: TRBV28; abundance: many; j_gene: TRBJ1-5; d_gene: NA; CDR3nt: TGTGCCAGCAGTCCTCTCGGGATTCAGCCCCAGCATTTT; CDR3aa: CASSPLGIQPQHF
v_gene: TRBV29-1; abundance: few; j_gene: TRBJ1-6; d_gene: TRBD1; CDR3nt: TGCAGCGCTTCGACAGGGGCGGATAATTCACCCCTCCACTTT; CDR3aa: CSASTGADNSPLHF
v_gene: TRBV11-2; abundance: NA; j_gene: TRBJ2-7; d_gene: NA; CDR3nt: TGTGCCAGCAGCTTAGTCAGGGGTTCTGACTTCGAGCAGTACTTC; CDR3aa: CASSLVRGSDFEQYF
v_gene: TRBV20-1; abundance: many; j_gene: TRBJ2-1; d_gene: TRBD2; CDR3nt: TGCAGTGCTAGAGTCGAGGGGAGGGCGGTGAATGAGCAGTTCTTC; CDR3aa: CSARVEGRAVNEQFF
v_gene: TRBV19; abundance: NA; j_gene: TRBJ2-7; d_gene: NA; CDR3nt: TGTGCCAGTAGTATAGATGATGAAGACGAGCAGTACTTC; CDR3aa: CASSIDDEDEQYF
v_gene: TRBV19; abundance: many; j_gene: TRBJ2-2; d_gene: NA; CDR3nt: TGTGCCAGTAGCATCGCGGACTACACCGGGGAGCTGTTTTTT; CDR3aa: CASSIADYTGELFF
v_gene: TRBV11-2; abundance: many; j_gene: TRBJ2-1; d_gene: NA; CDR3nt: TGTGCCAGCAGCTTAGTTGCGTACAATGAGCAGTTCTTC; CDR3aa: CASSLVAYNEQFF
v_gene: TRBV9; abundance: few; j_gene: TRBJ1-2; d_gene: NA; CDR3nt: TGTGCCAGCAGCCCCCAGACGGCCAGCTATGGCTACACCTTC; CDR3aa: CASSPQTASYGYTF
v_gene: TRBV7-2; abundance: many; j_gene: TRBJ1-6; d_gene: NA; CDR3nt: TGTGCCAGCAGCTTCAGTCGGGGGTATAATTCACCCCTCCACTTT; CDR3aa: CASSFSRGYNSPLHF
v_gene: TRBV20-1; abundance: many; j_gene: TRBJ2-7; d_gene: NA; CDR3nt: TGCAGTGCTAACCGGGACGGGAGCTCCTACGAGCAGTACTTC; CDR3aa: CSANRDGSSYEQYF
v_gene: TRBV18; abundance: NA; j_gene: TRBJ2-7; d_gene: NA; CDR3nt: TGTGCCAGCTCACAGCAGGACCCCCCCTACGAGCAGTACTTC; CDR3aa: CASSQQDPPYEQYF
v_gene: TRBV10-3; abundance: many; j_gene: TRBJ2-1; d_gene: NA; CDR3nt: TGTGCCATCAGGACACACGATGAGCAGTTCTTC; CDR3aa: CAIRTHDEQFF
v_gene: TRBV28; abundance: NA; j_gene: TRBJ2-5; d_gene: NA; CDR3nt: TGTGCCAGCAGTTTACAGGGCCTCCCGCCCCAGTACTTC; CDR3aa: CASSLQGLPPQYF
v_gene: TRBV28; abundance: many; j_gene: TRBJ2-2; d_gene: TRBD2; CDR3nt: TGTGCCAGCAGTTTATTATCGACTAGCGGGAGCCCCGGGGAGCTGTTTTTT; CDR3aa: CASSLLSTSGSPGELFF
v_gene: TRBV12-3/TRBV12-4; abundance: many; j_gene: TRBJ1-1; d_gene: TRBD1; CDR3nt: TGTGCCAGCAGCTTGCAGGGGGGGAGAACTGAAGCTTTCTTT; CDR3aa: CASSLQGGRTEAFF
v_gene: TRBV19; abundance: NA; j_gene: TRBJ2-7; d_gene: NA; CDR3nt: TGTGCCAGTAGTATAGTGCAGGGTGGCGAGCAGTACTTC; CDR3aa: CASSIVQGGEQYF
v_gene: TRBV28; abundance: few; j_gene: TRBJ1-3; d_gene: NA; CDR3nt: TGTGCCAGCATCTCGGGGGGACGGGGAAACACCATATATTTT; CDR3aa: CASISGGRGNTIYF
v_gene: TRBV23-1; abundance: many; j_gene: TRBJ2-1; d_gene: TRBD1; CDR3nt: TGCGCCAGCAGTCACCGGGACAGCTCCTACAATGAGCAGTTCTTC; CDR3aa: CASSHRDSSYNEQFF
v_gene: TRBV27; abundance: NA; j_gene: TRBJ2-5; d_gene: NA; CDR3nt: TGTGCCAGCAGTTTACTCGGCAGGCAAGAGACCCAGTACTTC; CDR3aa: CASSLLGRQETQYF
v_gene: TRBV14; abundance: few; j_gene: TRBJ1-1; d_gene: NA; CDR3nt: TGTGCCAGCAGCGGGGTGGGGGGGCTGGGCGGATCTCGGAACACTGAAGCTTTCTTT; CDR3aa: CASSGVGGLGGSRNTEAFF
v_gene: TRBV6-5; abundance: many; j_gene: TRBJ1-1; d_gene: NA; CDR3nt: TGTGCCAGCAGTCTCCTCGGAGATGAAGCTTTCTTT; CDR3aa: CASSLLGDEAFF
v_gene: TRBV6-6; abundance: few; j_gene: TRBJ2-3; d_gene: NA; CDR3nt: TGTGCCAGCTGTCTGCAGATCACAGATACGCAGTATTTT; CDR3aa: CASCLQITDTQYF
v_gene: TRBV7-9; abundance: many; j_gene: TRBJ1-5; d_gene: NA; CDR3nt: TGTGCCAGCAGCTTACAGGGAGCAGGCAATCAGCCCCAGCATTTT; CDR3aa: CASSLQGAGNQPQHF
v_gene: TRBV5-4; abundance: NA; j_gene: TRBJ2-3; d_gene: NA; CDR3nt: TGTGCCAGCAGCCCGAGGACATTTTACACAGATACGCAGTATTTT; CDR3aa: CASSPRTFYTDTQYF
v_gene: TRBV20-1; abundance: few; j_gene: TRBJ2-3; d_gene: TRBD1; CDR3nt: TGCAGTGCTGGTGGACAGGGTGGGGATACGCAGTATTTT; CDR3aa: CSAGGQGGDTQYF